One TCR beta chain is described in this entry. Its antigen has not been determined. Per-base qualities were not stored, and no clone one base away is much larger. The data stem from a study of blood T cells in healthy people across ages (dated by TCRdb to between 2015 and 2016). In terms of the full investigation: In model experiments, roughly one uniquely barcoded TCR beta cDNA molecule per two T cells was captured by template switching. To avoid experimental bias, donors of different ages were spread randomly across the sequencing lanes. Using the same blood draw, the study looked at two additional independent replicas of 1 million unique cDNA reads for two donors, one aged 18 to 29 and the other aged 80 or older. The donors were divided into four age groups: young (average roughly 17 years), middle-aged (under 40), aged (approximately 64) and long-lived (82). Using deep sequencing normalized with unique cDNA molecular identifiers, the study measured how TCR beta repertoire diversity changes with age. Paper-wide results and their limitations: Observed TCR beta diversity correlated strongly with the percentage of naive T cells measured by flow cytometry. As age increased, observed TCR beta diversity per million T cells dropped in a roughly linear way, and a significant reduction was already evident by age roughly 36. Estimates of total diversity based on one million sequenced T cells were regarded as lower bounds and as underestimates. The long-lived group showed more naive CD4+ T cells, fewer expanded clones and increased TCR diversity than the aged group, suggesting age selection. Conclusive comparison of naive and antigen-experienced compartments was prevented by the profiling of bulk unsorted PBMCs. Because donor CMV infection status was unknown, age-related changes in expanded clonotypes were potentially confounded.

Systemically healthy Caucasian individuals from Russia, 35 to 50 in total and aged roughly 6 to 95 years, were included as donors. Each donor gave ten milliliters of peripheral blood, drawn into EDTA-treated Vacutainer tubes. Ficoll-Paque density-gradient centrifugation was used to isolate PBMCs, with at least 7 million obtained per sample. Total RNA was extracted from PBMCs with Trizol reagent, with at least 5.5 micrograms obtained per sample. For every donor, flow cytometry on a PBMC aliquot measured the percentage of naive CD45RAhigh/CD27high T cells. The library was made by 5' RACE. Sequencing was carried out with an Illumina HiSeq 2500. A second roughly 6 to 12 cycle PCR used a sample-barcoded 5' primer and a J-beta primer mix. A template-switch 5' adaptor carrying 12 random nucleotides introduced a unique molecular identifier onto each TCR beta cDNA molecule. At least 2.5 million CDR3-containing paired-end reads were obtained from each sample. First-strand cDNA synthesis was performed from all RNA using the Mint cDNA synthesis kit, with priming by a TRBC-specific oligonucleotide. Following uracil-DNA glycosylase treatment, a first 18-cycle PCR with universal primers M1SS and BC2_uni_R was performed on all cDNA. The published analysis was carried out like this. Each sample was normalized by randomly selecting 1 million high-quality reads, each carrying a distinct molecular identifier. Reads sharing molecular identifiers were discarded rather than binned into consensus sequences. MiTCR, set to a Q25 quality threshold and the strictest error-elimination algorithm, was used for CDR3 identification, clonotype clustering and error correction. A nonparametric unseen species model with Euler transformation was used to estimate a lower bound on total TCR beta diversity. The raw public data were reprocessed by TCRdb itself: fastp quality trimming at Q25, MiXCR clonotype calling, in-frame beta chains only. Rows matching on CDR3 protein sequence are summarized as one entry with the most common DNA and genes. These V and J calls derive from TCRdb rather than the authors' analysis. The sample includes 600,000 to 800,000 distinct CDR3 sequences, with over 40% observed a single time. Roughly 12% of the sample goes to the ten largest clones.

Taken from cysteine to phenylalanine, the CDR3 has 13 residues. The kept DNA is CDR3 alone, 39 bases in frame from the first base. CDR1 and CDR2 (MNHNY, SVGAGI) derive from the germline V gene (reference sequence). The sequence was collected from a woman at least 80 years old in good health. The chain is made from TRBV6-6 and TRBJ2-5; TRBD1 fits 9 bases in the junction. The tail of the sequence fits TRBJ2-7 better, so the J call may be wrong. Sequencing used blood. Here the CDR3 is given as CASKVQGAGEQYF. Read as DNA, the sequence is TGTGCCAGCAAGGTACAGGGGGCGGGCGAGCAGTACTTC.